This passage covers 11 T cell receptor beta chains from one sample sequenced in a study of blood T cell repertoires in COVID-19 (dated by TCRdb to the early 2020s). Library preparation employed the immunoSEQ multiplex PCR assay. TCRdb stores this immuneACCESS table with in-frame sequences only. Part of the clones is absent; in the studies checked, under half of the shortfall reflects unresolved V genes, and no reason is known for the rest. In this sample the table shows more than 95,000 clones, 70% to 90% of which occur a single time. The top ten constitute roughly 1.1% of the sample. The specimen sequenced was peripheral blood. These receptors were obtained from a woman aged 80 or over with acute or convalescent COVID-19.

This chain links TRBV9 with TRBJ2-1; the match to TRBD2 covers 8 bases. This CDR3 is built from 16 residues. J was trimmed by 2 bases and V by 0 bases; bases with no gene match: 4. The germline V gene has CDR1 SGDLS and CDR2 YYNGEE. The CDR3 loop is CASSVAGRGAYNEQFF. CDR3 nucleotides: TGTGCCAGCAGCGTAGCCGGGCGGGGGGCCTACAATGAGCAGTTCTTC.

This rearrangement joins TRBV4-1 to TRBJ1-1; D gene ambiguous. CDR3 length equals 15 residues. Germline V gene sequence: CDR1 MGHRA, CDR2 YSYEKL. The ends were cut back, 1 base at V and 3 bases at J, with 12 bases in the middle. The CDR3 here is CASSQGAMTDTEAFF. The CDR3 nucleotides are TGCGCCAGCAGCCAAGGGGCTATGACGGACACTGAAGCTTTCTTT.

This chain links TRBV10-3 with TRBJ2-5; 11 bases are a match to TRBD2. Germline assignment: CDR1 ENHRY and CDR2 SYGVKD. The CDR3 has 16 residues. Unmatched junction bases numbered 2, after V lost 0 bases and J lost 2 bases. The CDR3 here is CAISESGTSGQETQYF. The CDR3 DNA reads TGTGCCATCAGTGAGTCCGGGACTAGCGGACAAGAGACCCAGTACTTC.

This chain connects TRBV19 to TRBJ1-1; 7 bases map to TRBD1. Germline V CDR1 and CDR2: LNHDA, SQIVND (reference sequence). This CDR3 spans 15 amino acids. The J segment lost 0 bases and the V segment lost 5 bases, leaving 6 bases of the junction unmatched. CDR3 loop: CASSAPRGMNTEAFF. In nucleotides, the CDR3 is TGTGCCAGTAGTGCCCCCAGGGGGATGAACACTGAAGCTTTCTTT.

The gene calls are TRBV4-2 and TRBJ2-5; 11 nucleotides agree with TRBD2. CDR1 is LGHNA and CDR2 is YNFKEQ in the germline V gene. After removal of 1 base from V and 5 bases from J, the junction contained 3 bases not matched to a gene. This CDR3 is built from 15 residues. The CDR3 DNA reads TGTGCCAGCAGCCAAGCCCTAGCGGGAGGCGAGACCCAGTACTTC. This codes for CASSQALAGGETQYF.

The J gene is TRBJ1-4, the V gene TRBV5-1; D is perhaps TRBD1 (5 bases). The germline V gene has CDR1 SGHRS and CDR2 YFSETQ. V was trimmed by 4 bases and J by 5 bases, leaving 15 bases between them. The CDR3 contains 15 residues. The CDR3 coding sequence is TGCGCCAGCAGCGCGACAGCTACTTCCAATGAAAAACTGTTTTTT. This translates into CASSATATSNEKLFF.

The chain carries TRBV6-1 and TRBJ2-7; TRBD1 aligns across 7 bases. The CDR3 is 14 residues long. Per germline, CDR1 MNHNS and CDR2 SASEGT. V trimming: 0 bases; J trimming: 3 bases; junction bases outside the gene matches: 2. CDR3 amino acids: CASSEAGQNYEQYF. DNA of the CDR3: TGTGCCAGCAGTGAAGCGGGACAGAACTACGAGCAGTACTTC.

The chain couples TRBV3-1 (or the pseudogene TRBV3-2) to TRBJ2-7; D ambiguous. Trimming cost V 0 bases and J 1 base, with 7 bases left between them. CDR1 is LGHDT, CDR2 YNNKEL, per germline (reference sequence). This CDR3 is built from 14 residues. The CDR3 reads CASSQDPRSYEQYF. In nucleotides, the CDR3 is TGTGCCAGCAGCCAAGATCCCCGTTCCTACGAGCAGTACTTC.

The CDR3 DNA reads as TGTGCCAGCAGAAGAACAGGGAGCACTGAAGCTTTCTTT. Translated, it gives CASRRTGSTEAFF. The gene calls are TRBV12-3 or TRBV12-4 and TRBJ1-1; possibly TRBD1 for D (6 bases). V lost 6 bases, J lost 4 bases, and 12 bases lay in between. The CDR3 contains 13 residues.

The rearrangement joins TRBV28 to TRBJ2-1; 9 positions match TRBD1. The CDR3 covers 16 residues. V was pared by 4 bases and J by 8 bases, with 12 bases of the junction left unmatched. Germline V CDR1 and CDR2: MDHEN, SYDVKM. In DNA, the CDR3 is TGTGCCAGCAGTTACAGGGGGCGATACGTCTCGTATGAGCAGTTCTTC. Translated: CASSYRGRYVSYEQFF.

The J gene is TRBJ1-2, the V gene TRBV11-1; no clear D. The V end lost 1 base, the J end lost 8 bases, and 14 bases lay between the germline ends. The CDR3 runs 14 residues. Germline V CDR1 and CDR2: SGHAT, FQDESV (reference sequence). The CDR3 nucleotides read TGTGCCAGCAGCTTAGATCGGCGGAAGAGGGGCTACACCTTC. Translation gives CASSLDRRKRGYTF.